A selection of T cell receptor beta chains follows, all from one sample in a study of blood T cells in healthy people across ages. TCRdb re-derived calls from the 5' RACE reads in MiXCR, one entry per CDR3 protein. The data show roughly 930,000 distinct CDR3 sequences, about 48% seen once. The sample taken for sequencing was blood. These receptors were obtained from a man under 40 in good health. Each CDR3 is given with its conserved first and last residue. D genes are given only for firm matches. Clone size is not always given. Where it is, it says once, few, many or a class for expanded clones.

J gene: TRBJ1-1; D gene: TRBD1; clone size: few; V gene: TRBV6-5; CDR3 DNA: TGTGCCAGCAGTTACGACAGGGTGAACACTGAAGCTTTCTTT; CDR3 protein: CASSYDRVNTEAFF
J gene: TRBJ2-1; D gene: -; clone size: few; V gene: TRBV20-1; CDR3 DNA: TGCAGTGCTAGAAAGCTTGGACGGGGTCAGGATGAGCAGTTCTTC; CDR3 protein: CSARKLGRGQDEQFF
J gene: TRBJ1-6; D gene: TRBD1; clone size: few; V gene: TRBV4-2; CDR3 DNA: TGTGCCAGCAGCCATCGAGGGGGCTCTGAGAATTCACCCCTCCACTTT; CDR3 protein: CASSHRGGSENSPLHF
J gene: TRBJ2-6; D gene: -; clone size: -; V gene: TRBV4-2; CDR3 DNA: TGTGCCAGCAGCCAAGAGATAGGAGATCCTGGGGCCAACGTCCCGACTTTC; CDR3 protein: CASSQEIGDPGANVPTF
J gene: TRBJ1-2; D gene: -; clone size: -; V gene: TRBV9; CDR3 DNA: TGTGCCAGCAGCGACGGGGAATCGATCTATGGCTACACCTTC; CDR3 protein: CASSDGESIYGYTF
J gene: TRBJ2-1; D gene: -; clone size: few; V gene: TRBV15; CDR3 DNA: TGTGCCACCAGCAGACTAGCGACAGGGCAAGGGGAGCAGTTCTTC; CDR3 protein: CATSRLATGQGEQFF
J gene: TRBJ2-3; D gene: TRBD2; clone size: few; V gene: TRBV7-8; CDR3 DNA: TGTGCCAGCAGCTCAACCTTAGCGGGGAGCACAGATACGCAGTATTTT; CDR3 protein: CASSSTLAGSTDTQYF
J gene: TRBJ2-7; D gene: -; clone size: -; V gene: TRBV29-1; CDR3 DNA: TGCAGCGTTGTGGCCGACTACGAGCAGTACTTC; CDR3 protein: CSVVADYEQYF
J gene: TRBJ2-1; D gene: TRBD2; clone size: few; V gene: TRBV7-8; CDR3 DNA: TGTGCCAGCAGCTTGCTTGGCGGGGGGGCCAATGAGCAGTTCTTC; CDR3 protein: CASSLLGGGANEQFF
J gene: TRBJ2-7; D gene: -; clone size: -; V gene: TRBV20-1; CDR3 DNA: TGCAGTGTTAGAGATCCCGACAGAGGCTCCTACGAGCAGTACTTC; CDR3 protein: CSVRDPDRGSYEQYF
J gene: TRBJ1-2; D gene: -; clone size: -; V gene: TRBV12-3/TRBV12-4; CDR3 DNA: TGTGCCAGCAGTTTCCTGTTAGGGAACTATGGCTACACCTTC; CDR3 protein: CASSFLLGNYGYTF
J gene: TRBJ1-6; D gene: -; clone size: few; V gene: TRBV4-2; CDR3 DNA: TGTGCCAGCAGCCAAGACAGGACCTATAATTCACCCCTCCACTTT; CDR3 protein: CASSQDRTYNSPLHF
J gene: TRBJ2-1; D gene: TRBD2; clone size: many; V gene: TRBV7-3; CDR3 DNA: TGTGCCAGCAGCTTAAGCGGGGGGGCCCACAATGAGCAGTTCTTC; CDR3 protein: CASSLSGGAHNEQFF
J gene: TRBJ1-2; D gene: TRBD1; clone size: -; V gene: TRBV29-1; CDR3 DNA: TGCAGCGCCGTGACCCGGGACAGGCGATACTATGGCTACACCTTC; CDR3 protein: CSAVTRDRRYYGYTF
J gene: TRBJ2-3; D gene: TRBD1; clone size: -; V gene: TRBV28; CDR3 DNA: TGTGCCAGCAGTAACGGACAGGGGAGCCCAGATACGCAGTATTTT; CDR3 protein: CASSNGQGSPDTQYF
J gene: TRBJ2-2; D gene: -; clone size: -; V gene: TRBV10-3; CDR3 DNA: TGTGCCATCGGGGCTCTTCAGACCGGGGAGCTGTTTTTT; CDR3 protein: CAIGALQTGELFF
J gene: TRBJ1-1; D gene: -; clone size: -; V gene: TRBV20-1; CDR3 DNA: TGCAGTGCGCGCTACAGGGAAAGAGCTTTCTTT; CDR3 protein: CSARYRERAFF
J gene: TRBJ2-4; D gene: -; clone size: many; V gene: TRBV7-2; CDR3 DNA: TGTGCCAGCAGCTGGGGCGGGGGCGACAAAAACATTCAGTACTTC; CDR3 protein: CASSWGGGDKNIQYF
J gene: TRBJ2-1; D gene: TRBD2; clone size: -; V gene: TRBV6-2/TRBV6-3; CDR3 DNA: TGTGCCAGCAGTTACTCCCCCGCCAGCGGGGTTTACAATGAGCAGTTCTTC; CDR3 protein: CASSYSPASGVYNEQFF
J gene: TRBJ2-2; D gene: -; clone size: -; V gene: TRBV5-5; CDR3 DNA: TGTGCCAGCAGCTTCAGACAGACCTCGAACACCGGGGAGCTGTTTTTT; CDR3 protein: CASSFRQTSNTGELFF
J gene: TRBJ2-3; D gene: -; clone size: -; V gene: TRBV14; CDR3 DNA: TGTGCCAGCAGCCAGAGCGCTCCCCCAGGGAGGACAGATACGCAGTATTTT; CDR3 protein: CASSQSAPPGRTDTQYF
J gene: TRBJ2-5; D gene: -; clone size: -; V gene: TRBV4-1; CDR3 DNA: TGCGCCAGCAGCCAAGGGCGACTCGCAGACCAGGAGGCCCAGTACTTC; CDR3 protein: CASSQGRLADQEAQYF
J gene: TRBJ2-3; D gene: -; clone size: -; V gene: TRBV7-9; CDR3 DNA: TGTGCCAGCAGCTTATTCGATCGAGATACGCAGTATTTT; CDR3 protein: CASSLFDRDTQYF
J gene: TRBJ2-5; D gene: -; clone size: many; V gene: TRBV12-3/TRBV12-4; CDR3 DNA: TGTGCCAGCAGTAGGACCGAAGAGACCCAGTACTTC; CDR3 protein: CASSRTEETQYF
J gene: TRBJ1-1; D gene: -; clone size: -; V gene: TRBV6-1; CDR3 DNA: TGTGCCAGCAGTTCCCCGGGGCTGAACACTGAAGCTTTCTTT; CDR3 protein: CASSSPGLNTEAFF
J gene: TRBJ2-7; D gene: TRBD1; clone size: -; V gene: TRBV7-2; CDR3 DNA: TGTGCCAGCAGCTTAGGGGACAGCTACAACTACGAGCAGTACTTC; CDR3 protein: CASSLGDSYNYEQYF
J gene: TRBJ1-2; D gene: TRBD1; clone size: -; V gene: TRBV28; CDR3 DNA: TGTGCCAGCAGGGAAAGGGGGCGCGCCTATGGCTACACCTTC; CDR3 protein: CASRERGRAYGYTF
J gene: TRBJ2-7; D gene: -; clone size: many; V gene: TRBV28; CDR3 DNA: TGTGCCAGCAGAGGTTTGACAGGGAGGGAGCAGTACTTC; CDR3 protein: CASRGLTGREQYF
J gene: TRBJ1-1; D gene: -; clone size: -; V gene: TRBV7-2; CDR3 DNA: TGTGCCCGCAGCCAGGACGGGGTGTCGAGGGCTTTCTTT; CDR3 protein: CARSQDGVSRAFF
J gene: TRBJ1-1; D gene: -; clone size: -; V gene: TRBV12-3/TRBV12-4; CDR3 DNA: TGTGCCAGCAGTTCCGGAGGGAGGGATACGAGCGAAGCTTTCTTT; CDR3 protein: CASSSGGRDTSEAFF
J gene: TRBJ2-1; D gene: TRBD2; clone size: -; V gene: TRBV2; CDR3 DNA: TGTGCCAGCAGGCAATTTGCTAGCGGGGGTGTTAGCTCCTACAATGAGCAGTTCTTC; CDR3 protein: CASRQFASGGVSSYNEQFF
J gene: TRBJ2-3; D gene: -; clone size: -; V gene: TRBV28; CDR3 DNA: TGTGCCAGCTCGAACGGGGGGCCAGATACGCAGTATTTT; CDR3 protein: CASSNGGPDTQYF